The 14 T cell receptor beta chains below come from one sample, sequenced in a study of T-cell memory formation after mild COVID-19. TCRdb passed the 5' RACE reads through MiXCR, listing each CDR3 protein once. The table records about 300,000 distinct CDR3 sequences, just under 20% of them present only once. Specimen: PBMCs or a T cell subset sorted from them (not recorded which). These receptors were obtained from a young man who had mild COVID-19 (a few samples of this study predate the infection). Cell type and time point are not known.

The V gene is TRBV5-5, the J gene TRBJ2-4, with a possible D match to TRBD1 (6 bases). Trimming took 2 bases from V and 3 from J, leaving 9 bases between them. Germline CDR1 SGHKS, CDR2 YYEKEE (reference sequence). The CDR3 covers 14 residues. This CDR3 reads CASSFRTDKNIQYF. The CDR3 DNA reads TGTGCCAGCAGCTTCAGGACAGACAAAAACATTCAGTACTTC.

This clonotype was picked up one time. The chain couples TRBV6-2 or TRBV6-3 to TRBJ1-2, with 8 bases identical to TRBD1. The germline CDR1 and CDR2 sequences are MNHEY and SVGEGT. Trimming cost V 6 bases and J 2 bases; bases outside gene matches: 2. The CDR3 is 13 residues long. For the CDR3, the DNA is TGTGCCAGCAGAACAGGGGGGAACTATGGCTACACCTTC. It translates to CASRTGGNYGYTF.

The genes are TRBV6-1 and TRBJ1-2; 10 bases align to TRBD1. The trim removed 4 bases at V and 3 bases at J, leaving 5 bases unmatched. The germline gives CDR1 MNHNS, CDR2 SASEGT. CDR3 size: 15 residues. CDR3 region: CASSGGTGVDYGYTF. The CDR3 DNA sequence: TGTGCCAGCAGTGGAGGGACAGGGGTTGACTATGGCTACACCTTC.

This clonotype has a count of ten or more. The chain employs TRBV7-9 and TRBJ2-1; D not resolved. The CDR3 covers 15 residues. The V gene's germline CDR1 is SEHNR and CDR2 FQNEAQ (reference sequence). V was pared by 7 bases and J by 5 bases, with 18 bases between. This CDR3 is CASTVLLPANNEQFF. The CDR3 coding sequence is TGTGCCAGCACCGTCTTACTTCCTGCAAACAATGAGCAGTTCTTC.

This rearrangement joins TRBV6-5 to TRBJ2-2; 9 bases fit TRBD1. Germline V lookup: CDR1 MNHEY, CDR2 SVGAGI. The CDR3 runs 14 residues. After removal of 6 bases from V and 6 bases from J, the junction contained 5 bases not matched to a gene. CDR3 coding DNA: TGTGCCAGCAGCCACACAGGGGGCGCCGGGGAGCTGTTTTTT. Translated, it gives CASSHTGGAGELFF.

This clonotype has just a few counts. The chain couples TRBV5-1 to TRBJ1-4, with TRBD1 identical over 8 bases. The CDR3 spans 15 residues. Germline V gene lookup returns CDR1 SGHRS and CDR2 YFSETQ. With 4 bases clipped from V and 7 bases from J, the junction kept 9 bases outside the gene matches. The CDR3, as DNA: TGCGCCAGCAGCCACACCCAGGGGGCGCGTGAAAAACTGTTTTTT. It yields the protein CASSHTQGAREKLFF.

A few counts support this clonotype. The chain has TRBV24-1 and TRBJ1-1; unclear D gene. Looked up from germline, CDR1 is KGHDR and CDR2 is SFDVKD. This CDR3 is built from 17 residues. Trimming left V 6 bases short and J 1 base short, with 20 bases between. The CDR3 bases are TGTGCCACCAGTTCTGGCCGGGCCAGCGCAACGAACACTGAAGCTTTCTTT. Protein: CATSSGRASATNTEAFF.

The table lists this clonotype with many counts. This rearrangement joins TRBV12-3 or TRBV12-4 to TRBJ2-3; D is possibly TRBD1 (5 bases). CDR3 length: 18 amino acids. V lost 4 bases and J 2 bases, leaving 22 bases between the germline ends. CDR3 protein: CASSSNRWGSGYTDTQYF. CDR3 sequence (DNA): TGTGCCAGCAGTTCCAACCGGTGGGGCAGTGGATACACAGATACGCAGTATTTT.

The chain uses TRBV7-3 and TRBJ2-1, with D hard to call. Looked up from germline, CDR1 is SGHTA and CDR2 is FQGTGA. This CDR3 has 15 residues. Deletions cut 5 bases from V and 5 bases from J, with 16 bases between. The CDR3, as DNA: TGTGCCAGCAGCCCCACCCTGGGCAGGCACAATGAGCAGTTCTTC. This sequence encodes CASSPTLGRHNEQFF.

This clonotype was seen at least ten times. The chain combines TRBV7-9 with TRBJ2-3; tentative D call: TRBD2 (5 bases). The V gene lost 5 bases and the J gene lost 6 bases, with 9 bases spanning the gap. CDR1 is SEHNR and CDR2 is FQNEAQ in the germline V gene (reference sequence). The CDR3 is 12 residues long. The CDR3 loop is CASSRGRDTQYF. In DNA, the CDR3 is TGTGCCAGCAGCCGGGGTCGGGATACGCAGTATTTT.

This clonotype showed up just a few times. The chain uses TRBV4-1 and TRBJ2-7; the D call may be TRBD1 or TRBD2 (5 bases each). Germline V CDR1 and CDR2: MGHRA, YSYEKL. The length of the CDR3 is 14 residues. V was clipped by 4 bases and J by 2 bases, with 12 bases between them. Written as DNA, the CDR3 is TGCGCCAGCAGCCCCGGGACCGAAGCCTACGAGCAGTACTTC. It is translated as CASSPGTEAYEQYF.

This clonotype was seen a few times. The chain combines TRBV7-9 with TRBJ2-5; 9 bases fit TRBD1. The trim removed 4 bases at V and 6 bases at J, leaving 9 bases unmatched. The CDR3 extends over 15 amino acids. Germline-derived CDR1 and CDR2 are SEHNR and FQNEAQ (reference sequence). CDR3 sequence: CASSSPWTGAKTQYF. The CDR3 DNA follows: TGTGCCAGCAGCTCCCCGTGGACAGGGGCAAAGACCCAGTACTTC.

The V gene is TRBV6-5, the J gene TRBJ1-2; TRBD1 matches at 9 bases. J gave up 4 bases and V 6 bases, and 9 bases lay outside the gene matches. CDR1 is MNHEY, CDR2 SVGAGI, per germline. This CDR3 region has 15 residues. The CDR3 protein is CASSEDRGSIYGYTF. The CDR3 region has the DNA TGTGCCAGCAGCGAGGACAGGGGTTCTATCTATGGCTACACCTTC.

This clonotype was recorded a few times. This chain joins TRBV12-3 or TRBV12-4 and TRBJ1-5; maybe TRBD1 (5 bases). The CDR3 extends over 13 amino acids. V was clipped by 6 bases and J by 3 bases, with 9 bases between them. This CDR3 is CASRGQANQPQHF. The CDR3 bases are TGTGCCAGCAGGGGGCAGGCCAATCAGCCCCAGCATTTT.